These 18 T cell receptor beta chains were sequenced from one sample in a study of blood T cell repertoires in COVID-19. TCRdb's table, derived via immunoSEQ multiplex PCR, lists solely in-frame clones and lacks some. Of about 220,000 clones listed, 82% are singletons. Sequenced input: peripheral blood. The receptors stem from a woman of 80 years or more with acute or convalescent COVID-19.

The genes are TRBV2 and TRBJ1-1, with D possibly matching TRBD1 (6 bases). The germline gives CDR1 SNHLY, CDR2 FYNNEI. CDR3 length: 14 amino acids. The V end was cut by 1 base, the J end by 1 base, with 7 bases between. The CDR3 sequence: CASSEDRANTEAFF. In nucleotides, the CDR3 is TGTGCCAGCAGTGAAGACAGGGCGAACACTGAAGCTTTCTTT.

V is TRBV18 and J is TRBJ1-2; 8 nucleotides match TRBD1. V trimming: 5 bases; J trimming: 0 bases; junction bases outside the gene matches: 5. From germline, CDR1 is KGHSH and CDR2 LQKENI. The CDR3 loop spans 15 amino acids. CDR3 loop: CASSSGTGPNYGYTF. In DNA, the CDR3 is TGTGCCAGCTCATCCGGGACAGGTCCTAACTATGGCTACACCTTC.

The J gene is TRBJ1-5, the V gene TRBV18; no clear D. Germline CDR1 reads KGHSH; CDR2 reads LQKENI. V gave up 4 bases and J gave up 3 bases, with 10 bases separating them. The CDR3 runs to 14 residues. The CDR3 region is CASSQGGDNQPQHF. The DNA for the CDR3 is TGTGCCAGCTCACAGGGCGGGGACAATCAGCCCCAGCATTTT.

V gene TRBV3-1 (or the pseudogene TRBV3-2) combines with J gene TRBJ2-7; D gene ambiguous. Germline CDR1 and CDR2: LGHDT and YNNKEL (reference sequence). Trimming removed 1 base from V and 4 bases from J, with 8 bases in between. The CDR3 runs 13 residues. CDR3 sequence (DNA): TGTGCCAGCAGCCAAGTACACACATACGAGCAGTACTTC. Protein product: CASSQVHTYEQYF.

The genes are TRBV5-6 and TRBJ2-7; unclear D gene. Trimming stripped 0 bases from V and 4 bases from J, with 11 bases between. CDR3 length: 14 residues. The V gene's germline CDR1 is SGHDT and CDR2 YYEEEE. This chain's CDR3 is CASSLGAQAYEQYF. CDR3 sequence (DNA): TGTGCCAGCAGCTTGGGTGCCCAGGCTTACGAGCAGTACTTC. Full variable domain (missing parts from reference TRBV5-6 and TRBJ2-7): DAGVTQSPTHLIKTRGQQVTLRCSPKSGHDTVSWYQQALGQGPQFIFQYYEEEERQRGNFPDRFSGHQFPNYSSELNVNALLLGDSALYLCASSLGAQAYEQYFGPGTRLTVT.

J is TRBJ1-1 and V is TRBV10-3, with no clear D. The CDR3 runs to 13 residues. Between the trimmed V and J ends, which lost 0 bases and 7 bases, there was a span of 9 bases. Per germline, CDR1 ENHRY and CDR2 SYGVKD. The CDR3 sequence: CAISESIGVEAFF. Written as DNA, the CDR3 is TGTGCCATCAGTGAGTCGATCGGGGTTGAAGCTTTCTTT.

The CDR3 sequence is CASSLEQVPNQPQHF. The CDR3, as DNA: TGTGCCAGCAGCTTAGAGCAGGTTCCCAATCAGCCCCAGCATTTT. The J gene is TRBJ1-5, the V gene TRBV7-2; D gene ambiguous. The V gene lost 1 base and the J gene lost 3 bases, with 10 bases spanning the gap. The CDR3 loop spans 15 amino acids. Germline CDR1 reads SGHTA; CDR2 reads FQGNSA.

The chain combines TRBV6-6 with TRBJ1-5, with D maybe TRBD1 (6 bases). V lost 5 bases and J 0 bases, leaving 14 bases between the germline ends. The germline CDR1 and CDR2 sequences are MNHNY and SVGAGI (reference sequence). This CDR3 has 16 amino acids. Written as DNA, the CDR3 is TGTGCCAGCAGTCGATGGGCAGGGGATAGCAATCAGCCCCAGCATTTT. Protein: CASSRWAGDSNQPQHF.

The rearrangement uses TRBV7-3 and TRBJ1-1; 12 positions match TRBD1. With 3 bases clipped from V and 1 base from J, the junction kept 9 bases outside the gene matches. CDR3 length equals 18 residues. CDR1 is SGHTA and CDR2 is FQGTGA in the germline V gene. The CDR3 is CASSLHPGTGGRNTEAFF. The CDR3 DNA reads as TGTGCCAGCAGCTTGCACCCCGGGACAGGGGGCCGGAACACTGAAGCTTTCTTT.

This sequence joins TRBV6-1 and TRBJ2-5, with D hard to call. With 1 base removed from V and 3 bases from J, the gap between germline ends came to 3 bases. This CDR3 contains 12 residues. Germline V lookup: CDR1 MNHNS, CDR2 SASEGT. The CDR3 is CASSEVEETQYF. DNA for the CDR3: TGTGCCAGCAGTGAAGTCGAAGAGACCCAGTACTTC.

This clone has only a few counts. This chain uses TRBV11-1 with TRBJ1-1; the match to TRBD1 covers 8 bases. The trim removed 5 bases at V and 3 bases at J, leaving 8 bases unmatched. Germline CDR1 is SGHAT and CDR2 is FQDESV (reference sequence). The length of the CDR3 is 15 residues. CDR3 amino acids: CASSARTGRYTEAFF. Here the CDR3 DNA reads TGTGCCAGCAGCGCTCGGACAGGGAGGTACACTGAAGCTTTCTTT.

The chain combines TRBV28 with TRBJ1-1; 7 bases match TRBD1. Trimming removed 4 bases from V and 3 bases from J; junction bases left unmatched: 5. Germline CDR1 MDHEN, CDR2 SYDVKM. The CDR3 runs 14 residues. CDR3 loop: CASSSPTGHTEAFF. CDR3 DNA: TGTGCCAGCAGTTCCCCGACAGGGCACACTGAAGCTTTCTTT. The variable domain in full, with the rest retrieved from reference TRBV28 and TRBJ1-1, is DVKVTQSSRYLVKRTGEKVFLECVQDMDHENMFWYRQDPGLGLRLIYFSYDVKMKEKGDIPEGYSVSREKKERFSLILESASTNQTSMYLCASSSPTGHTEAFFGQGTRLTVV.

The V gene is TRBV27, the J gene TRBJ1-3; D possibly corresponds to TRBD1 (5 bases). The CDR3 is 14 residues long. Between the trimmed V and J ends, which lost 11 bases and 0 bases, there was a span of 14 bases. Germline loops: CDR1 MNHEY, CDR2 SMNVEV (reference sequence). CDR3 sequence: CAAKDTYSGNTIYF. CDR3 sequence (DNA): TGTGCCGCCAAGGACACCTACTCTGGAAACACCATATATTTT.

The V and J genes are TRBV7-3 and TRBJ2-3; 13 bases agree with TRBD2. CDR1 and CDR2 from the germline V gene are SGHTA and FQGTGA. The V and J ends lost 5 bases and 1 base, in that order; junction bases with no gene match: 3. The CDR3 extends over 16 amino acids. The CDR3 nucleotides read TGTGCCAGCAGCAAGGGGACTAGCGGGGGCACAGATACGCAGTATTTT. This codes for CASSKGTSGGTDTQYF.

The J gene is TRBJ2-2, the V gene TRBV2, with 7 nucleotides matching TRBD1. CDR3 length equals 15 residues. V gave up 0 bases and J gave up 6 bases; unmatched junction bases: 4. From germline, CDR1 is SNHLY and CDR2 FYNNEI. This chain's CDR3 is CASSEAGTDPGELFF. CDR3 sequence (DNA): TGTGCCAGCAGTGAAGCAGGGACAGACCCCGGGGAGCTGTTTTTT.

V usage is TRBV6-5 and J usage is TRBJ1-2; D perhaps matches TRBD1 (5 bases). Trimming stripped 0 bases from V and 6 bases from J, with 11 bases between. This CDR3 has 14 residues. Looked up from germline, CDR1 is MNHEY and CDR2 is SVGAGI. The CDR3 DNA reads TGTGCCAGCAGTTACTCGGGGCAGGGCGATGGCTACACCTTC. It is translated as CASSYSGQGDGYTF.

V usage is TRBV2 and J usage is TRBJ1-5; a possible D gene is TRBD1 (5 bases). Germline V gene lookup returns CDR1 SNHLY and CDR2 FYNNEI. Trimming removed 4 bases from V and 2 bases from J, with 12 bases in between. This CDR3 spans 15 amino acids. The CDR3 sequence: CASSGGGLGNQPQHF. Written as DNA, the CDR3 is TGTGCCAGCAGTGGGGGGGGGTTAGGCAATCAGCCCCAGCATTTT.

The gene calls are TRBV15 and TRBJ1-1; 9 nucleotides align to TRBD1. The CDR3 length is 16 residues. The junction had 7 bases not matched to a gene; V was cut back by 1 base and J by 4 bases. Germline CDR1 is LNHNV and CDR2 is YYDKDF (reference sequence). Here the CDR3 reads CATSRGTGVLSTEAFF. The CDR3 bases are TGTGCCACCAGCAGAGGGACAGGGGTACTGAGCACTGAAGCTTTCTTT.